The rows below give T cell receptor beta chains drawn from one sample of a study of lymphopenia after photon versus proton radiotherapy. The data were produced by immunoSEQ multiplex PCR, yet TCRdb's version contains in-frame clones alone and is incomplete. The table lists 30,000 to 40,000 clones, about 80% of them singletons. The sequences come from peripheral blood, collected from a patient treated with proton-based radiotherapy. Every receptor here comes from a woman aged 70 to 79 with pancreatic cancer. Each CDR3 is given with its conserved first and last residue. D genes are given only for firm matches. Clone size is given for some rows only: seen once, a few or many times, or a class if the clone is expanded.

V: TRBV9; size: few; D: -; J: TRBJ1-2; CDR3: CATSTEKYGGYTF; DNA: TGTGCCACCTCAACGGAAAAATACGGCGGCTACACCTTC
V: TRBV20-1; size: -; D: -; J: TRBJ2-7; CDR3: CSAAQAEQYF; DNA: TGCAGTGCTGCACAGGCGGAGCAGTACTTC
V: TRBV11-3; size: -; D: -; J: TRBJ2-5; CDR3: CASSLRAGLQETQYF; DNA: TGTGCCAGCAGCTTAAGGGCAGGGCTCCAAGAGACCCAGTACTTC
V: TRBV30; size: -; D: -; J: TRBJ1-2; CDR3: CAGEQAGYTF; DNA: TGTGCCGGGGAACAGGCTGGCTACACCTTC
V: TRBV28; size: -; D: -; J: TRBJ2-7; CDR3: CASSPSAAGQYEQYF; DNA: TGTGCCAGCAGTCCCTCCGCCGCAGGGCAGTACGAGCAGTACTTC
V: TRBV16; size: -; D: -; J: TRBJ2-3; CDR3: CASSQSIGPGDTQYF; DNA: TGTGCCAGCAGCCAATCGATAGGCCCTGGGGATACGCAGTATTTT
V: TRBV5-4; size: -; D: TRBD1; J: TRBJ1-1; CDR3: CARTGAGTEAFF; DNA: TGTGCCAGAACAGGGGCCGGCACTGAAGCTTTCTTT
V: TRBV5-5; size: -; D: -; J: TRBJ1-1; CDR3: CASSLQGNTEAFF; DNA: TGTGCCAGCAGCTTGCAGGGGAACACTGAAGCTTTCTTT
V: TRBV19; size: -; D: TRBD1; J: TRBJ1-1; CDR3: CASRGTVMNTEAFF; DNA: TGTGCCAGCAGGGGGACGGTCATGAACACTGAAGCTTTCTTT
V: TRBV27; size: few; D: TRBD2; J: TRBJ2-7; CDR3: CASSPLAGPRGEQYF; DNA: TGTGCCAGCAGTCCTTTAGCGGGGCCCCGTGGCGAGCAGTACTTC
V: TRBV10-3; size: few; D: -; J: TRBJ2-2; CDR3: CAISELATNTGELFF; DNA: TGTGCCATCAGTGAGCTAGCGACGAACACCGGGGAGCTGTTTTTT
V: TRBV27; size: few; D: -; J: TRBJ2-7; CDR3: CASSYEQYF; DNA: TGTGCCAGCTCCTACGAGCAGTACTTC
V: TRBV19; size: -; D: -; J: TRBJ1-2; CDR3: CASKDQAGNYGYTF; DNA: TGTGCCAGTAAAGACCAGGCGGGGAACTATGGCTACACCTTC
V: TRBV18; size: -; D: TRBD2; J: TRBJ2-3; CDR3: CASVTSGRPSDTQYF; DNA: TGTGCCAGTGTAACTAGCGGGAGGCCATCAGATACGCAGTATTTT
V: TRBV18; size: -; D: -; J: TRBJ2-4; CDR3: CASSPGSDKNIQYF; DNA: TGTGCCAGCTCACCAGGGTCCGACAAAAACATTCAGTACTTC
V: TRBV5-1; size: -; D: -; J: TRBJ1-3; CDR3: CASKPINSGNTIYF; DNA: TGCGCCAGCAAGCCCATTAACTCTGGAAACACCATATATTTT
V: TRBV4-2; size: few; D: TRBD2; J: TRBJ2-2; CDR3: CASSQDPGLAFAGELFF; DNA: TGTGCCAGCAGCCAAGACCCGGGACTAGCGTTCGCCGGGGAGCTGTTTTTT
V: TRBV28; size: -; D: TRBD1; J: TRBJ1-1; CDR3: CASSLPGTGGFRDTEAFF; DNA: TGTGCCAGCAGTTTGCCCGGGACAGGGGGATTTCGGGACACTGAAGCTTTCTTT
V: TRBV19; size: -; D: TRBD2; J: TRBJ2-3; CDR3: CASRRVASGSWGDTQYF; DNA: TGTGCCAGTAGGCGAGTTGCTAGCGGGAGCTGGGGAGATACGCAGTATTTT
V: TRBV4-2; size: -; D: TRBD2; J: TRBJ2-7; CDR3: CASSQDGGTSGSLYEQYF; DNA: TGTGCCAGCAGCCAAGATGGTGGGACTAGCGGGAGTCTGTACGAGCAGTACTTC
V: TRBV28; size: few; D: -; J: TRBJ2-3; CDR3: CASSFIRGITDTQYF; DNA: TGTGCCAGCAGTTTCATCAGGGGCATAACAGATACGCAGTATTTT
V: TRBV5-4; size: -; D: -; J: TRBJ1-2; CDR3: CASSFNDPLKGYTF; DNA: TGTGCCAGCAGCTTCAACGACCCTTTGAAGGGCTACACCTTC
V: TRBV5-1; size: few; D: -; J: TRBJ1-5; CDR3: CASSLDAGDEQPQHF; DNA: TGCGCCAGCAGCTTGGACGCCGGGGATGAGCAGCCCCAGCATTTT
V: TRBV27; size: few; D: -; J: TRBJ2-6; CDR3: CASSLGRKSGANVLTF; DNA: TGTGCCAGCAGTTTAGGTCGTAAATCTGGGGCCAACGTCCTGACTTTC
V: TRBV21-1; size: once; D: -; J: TRBJ1-4; CDR3: CASSNFRRQGGEKLFF; DNA: TGTGCCAGCAGCAACTTCCGACGACAGGGTGGTGAAAAACTGTTTTTT
V: TRBV6-6; size: -; D: -; J: TRBJ2-5; CDR3: CASNDQSGAQETQYF; DNA: TGTGCCAGCAATGACCAGTCGGGGGCCCAAGAGACCCAGTACTTC
V: TRBV27; size: -; D: -; J: TRBJ1-1; CDR3: CASSYRQNTEAFF; DNA: TGTGCCAGTAGTTACCGGCAGAACACTGAAGCTTTCTTT
V: TRBV4-1; size: -; D: -; J: TRBJ1-6; CDR3: CASSQETGGLSPLHF; DNA: TGCGCCAGCAGCCAAGAGACAGGCGGATTATCACCCCTCCACTTT
V: TRBV19; size: -; D: TRBD2; J: TRBJ2-3; CDR3: CASSISGLARPGTDTQYF; DNA: TGTGCCAGTAGTATCTCGGGACTAGCTCGTCCCGGCACAGATACGCAGTATTTT
V: TRBV2; size: few; D: TRBD1; J: TRBJ1-4; CDR3: CASTRGQGILTNEKLFF; DNA: TGTGCCAGCACTAGGGGACAGGGGATCTTGACTAATGAAAAACTGTTTTTT
V: TRBV27; size: -; D: TRBD1; J: TRBJ1-2; CDR3: CASSLSLDRGLSGYTF; DNA: TGTGCCAGCAGTTTAAGTCTGGACAGGGGACTTAGTGGCTACACCTTC
V: TRBV9; size: -; D: -; J: TRBJ2-1; CDR3: CASSVAPSDNEQFF; DNA: TGTGCCAGCAGCGTAGCCCCTAGTGACAATGAGCAGTTCTTC
V: TRBV4-2; size: -; D: TRBD2; J: TRBJ2-3; CDR3: CASSQDLGIGLAGGDTQYF; DNA: TGTGCCAGCAGCCAAGATCTTGGTATCGGACTAGCGGGAGGAGATACGCAGTATTTT
V: TRBV4-3; size: -; D: TRBD2; J: TRBJ2-2; CDR3: CASSQDGWLAGVSNTGELFF; DNA: TGCGCCAGCAGCCAAGATGGCTGGCTAGCGGGAGTGAGTAACACCGGGGAGCTGTTTTTT
V: TRBV15; size: -; D: TRBD1; J: TRBJ2-3; CDR3: CATKNRDRVTDTQYF; DNA: TGTGCCACCAAAAATCGGGACAGGGTAACAGATACGCAGTATTTT
V: TRBV7-3; size: once; D: -; J: TRBJ2-5; CDR3: CASSTMGGETQYF; DNA: TGTGCCAGCAGCACTATGGGTGGGGAGACCCAGTACTTC
V: TRBV5-6; size: -; D: -; J: TRBJ1-2; CDR3: CASIQDSRMSYGYTF; DNA: TGTGCCAGCATCCAAGACAGTAGGATGAGCTATGGCTACACCTTC
V: TRBV18; size: -; D: -; J: TRBJ1-1; CDR3: CASSPDTIAEAFF; DNA: TGTGCCAGCTCCCCCGACACGATTGCCGAAGCTTTCTTT
V: TRBV11-2; size: few; D: -; J: TRBJ1-3; CDR3: CASSLNSNPGNTIYF; DNA: TGTGCCAGCAGCTTAAACAGTAATCCTGGAAACACCATATATTTT
V: TRBV28; size: once; D: -; J: TRBJ2-7; CDR3: CASSLNSYEQYF; DNA: TGTGCCAGCAGTTTAAACTCCTACGAGCAGTACTTC
V: TRBV2; size: -; D: -; J: TRBJ1-1; CDR3: CASSERTKDQAFF; DNA: TGTGCCAGCAGTGAAAGAACGAAGGACCAAGCTTTCTTT
V: TRBV11-3; size: -; D: -; J: TRBJ1-2; CDR3: CASSLGLNYGYTF; DNA: TGTGCCAGCAGCTTAGGACTTAACTATGGCTACACCTTC
V: TRBV11-2; size: -; D: TRBD1; J: TRBJ1-1; CDR3: CASSQTGTGGIGTEAFF; DNA: TGTGCCAGCAGCCAAACCGGGACAGGGGGTATTGGCACTGAAGCTTTCTTT
V: TRBV18; size: -; D: -; J: TRBJ1-3; CDR3: CASSPQESGNTIYF; DNA: TGTGCCAGCTCACCCCAGGAATCTGGAAACACCATATATTTT
V: TRBV27; size: -; D: -; J: TRBJ1-3; CDR3: CASSLGSPFTGNTIYF; DNA: TGTGCCAGCAGTTTAGGGTCCCCATTTACTGGAAACACCATATATTTT
V: TRBV27; size: once; D: TRBD2; J: TRBJ2-1; CDR3: CASSLISGRSYNEQFF; DNA: TGTGCCAGCAGTCTCATTAGCGGGAGATCCTACAATGAGCAGTTCTTC
V: TRBV9; size: -; D: -; J: TRBJ2-2; CDR3: CASSVDGAGELFF; DNA: TGTGCCAGCAGCGTAGATGGGGCCGGGGAGCTGTTTTTT
V: TRBV28; size: -; D: TRBD1; J: TRBJ1-2; CDR3: CASSRTGGSSNYGYTF; DNA: TGTGCCAGCAGCCGGACAGGGGGTTCTTCTAACTATGGCTACACCTTC
V: TRBV7-9; size: -; D: -; J: TRBJ2-5; CDR3: CASSLEGGGQETQYF; DNA: TGTGCCAGCAGCTTAGAAGGGGGAGGTCAAGAGACCCAGTACTTC
V: TRBV6-1; size: -; D: -; J: TRBJ2-7; CDR3: CASSGLRTLTYEQYF; DNA: TGTGCCAGCTCCGGGCTCAGAACACTCACCTACGAGCAGTACTTC
V: TRBV19; size: -; D: -; J: TRBJ1-1; CDR3: CASSNPTRNTEAFF; DNA: TGTGCCAGTAGTAATCCCACCCGGAACACTGAAGCTTTCTTT
V: TRBV5-1; size: few; D: -; J: TRBJ2-5; CDR3: CASSLAGGTAQETQYF; DNA: TGCGCCAGCAGCTTGGCCGGGGGGACAGCTCAAGAGACCCAGTACTTC
V: TRBV6-5; size: -; D: -; J: TRBJ2-7; CDR3: CASSSRDISYEQYF; DNA: TGTGCCAGCAGTTCCCGGGACATCTCCTACGAGCAGTACTTC
V: TRBV29-1; size: -; D: -; J: TRBJ2-1; CDR3: CSVELTSEQFF; DNA: TGCAGCGTTGAGCTCACAAGCGAGCAGTTCTTC
V: TRBV6-5; size: -; D: -; J: TRBJ2-7; CDR3: CASSPGNWGQYF; DNA: TGTGCCAGCAGTCCCGGGAATTGGGGGCAGTACTTC